A selection of T cell receptor beta chains follows, all from one sample in a study of T-cell memory formation after mild COVID-19. TCRdb reprocessed the 5' RACE reads with MiXCR, giving one entry per CDR3 protein. The sample has 350,000 to 550,000 distinct CDR3 sequences; roughly 18% are singletons. Material for sequencing was PBMCs or a T cell subset sorted from them (not recorded which). These TCRs come from a man between 18 and 35 years old who had mild COVID-19 (a few samples of this study predate the infection). Cell type and time point are not known. The CDR3 runs from the conserved cysteine through the conserved F or W. A D gene is named only where the DNA matches it firmly. Expanded clones get a size class; other rows say once, few or many, or leave the size out.

j_gene,abundance,d_gene,v_gene,CDR3nt,CDR3aa
TRBJ2-5,.,TRBD2,TRBV20-1,TGCAGTGCTAGTTCTTCTAGCGGGGTGGGAGAGACCCAGTACTTC,CSASSSSGVGETQYF
TRBJ1-4,few,TRBD1,TRBV6-5,TGTGCCAGCAGACCCGGGACAGCCGAAAAACTGTTTTTT,CASRPGTAEKLFF
TRBJ2-5,few,.,TRBV20-1,TGCAGTGCTAGAGGGGTACGGCGCAGCCAAGAGACCCAGTACTTC,CSARGVRRSQETQYF
TRBJ2-7,few,TRBD2,TRBV4-1,TGCGCCAGCAGCCAAGGTCCTAGCGGGGGCACCTACGAGCAGTACTTC,CASSQGPSGGTYEQYF
TRBJ2-6,.,.,TRBV5-6,TGTGCCAGCAGCTCGACGTTGGGGGCCAACGTCCTGACTTTC,CASSSTLGANVLTF
TRBJ2-2,few,.,TRBV7-8,TGTGCCAGCAGCCCGGTGGCGCATACCGGGGAGCTGTTTTTT,CASSPVAHTGELFF
TRBJ1-5,few,.,TRBV19,TGTGCCAGTAGTGCCGACAGGCGTCAGCCCCAGCATTTT,CASSADRRQPQHF
TRBJ2-1,.,.,TRBV9,TGTGCCAGCAGCGAACCCGGTGTGCAGTTCTTC,CASSEPGVQFF
TRBJ2-2,few,.,TRBV6-6,TGTGCCAGCAGCCCCTTAGCGGCAGAGAGCACCGGGGAGCTGTTTTTT,CASSPLAAESTGELFF
TRBJ2-1,few,TRBD2,TRBV7-2,TGTGCCAGCAGCTTTGCGGGGGGGATTTACAATGAGCAGTTCTTC,CASSFAGGIYNEQFF
TRBJ2-6,.,.,TRBV24-1,TGTGCCACCAGTGACAGGGTGGCTGGGGCCAACGTCCTGACTTTC,CATSDRVAGANVLTF
TRBJ2-5,.,.,TRBV5-4,TGTGCCAGCAGCTTGGACGGGGGTAGGAGGGAGACCCAGTACTTC,CASSLDGGRRETQYF
TRBJ2-3,.,.,TRBV7-6,TGTGCCAGCAGCTTTGCAGGGAATGGCGGAGATACGCAGTATTTT,CASSFAGNGGDTQYF
TRBJ1-4,once,.,TRBV6-5,TGTGCCAGCAGTTACGGGGGGGCTGAAAAACTGTTTTTT,CASSYGGAEKLFF
TRBJ1-1,.,TRBD1,TRBV10-3,TGTGCCATCAGTACAGGGGTGGGCACTGAAGCTTTCTTT,CAISTGVGTEAFF
TRBJ1-1,few,.,TRBV19,TGTGCCAGCCACCCCGGGACGGTGAACACTGAAGCTTTCTTT,CASHPGTVNTEAFF
TRBJ2-7,many,.,TRBV6-6,TGTGCCAGCAGTTTAGTTTACGAGCAGTACTTC,CASSLVYEQYF
TRBJ1-2,.,.,TRBV2,TGTGCCAGCAGGCCGCCGGAGCAGGCTATAGGTGGCTACACCTTC,CASRPPEQAIGGYTF
TRBJ2-7,few,.,TRBV7-9,TGTGCCAGCAGCGCCAGACAGGCCGCGAGCTCCTACGAGCAGTACTTC,CASSARQAASSYEQYF
TRBJ2-7,.,.,TRBV6-1,TGTGCCAGCAGCCCTAGTCACTACGAGCAGTACTTC,CASSPSHYEQYF
TRBJ1-2,few,.,TRBV2,TGTGCCAGCAGTGAATCCGGGGTCTATGGCTACACCTTC,CASSESGVYGYTF
TRBJ1-4,few,TRBD1,TRBV6-5,TGTGCCAGCAGAGGGACAGGGACGAATGAAAAACTGTTTTTT,CASRGTGTNEKLFF
TRBJ1-5,.,.,TRBV18,TGTGCCAGCTCACTCTCGGGGCCGGGTCGCCCCCAGCATTTT,CASSLSGPGRPQHF
TRBJ1-4,.,TRBD1,TRBV7-9,TGTGCCAGCAGCTACTGGACAGGGGGCGCGGGTCTGCGCGAAAAACTGTTTTTT,CASSYWTGGAGLREKLFF
TRBJ1-4,.,.,TRBV28,TGTGCCAGCAGCCCCACCAGGGAAAAACTGTTTTTT,CASSPTREKLFF
TRBJ1-6,few,TRBD1,TRBV5-1,TGCGCCAGCAGCTTGGAAGGACAGGGGGCGAATTCACCCCTCCACTTT,CASSLEGQGANSPLHF
TRBJ2-2,many,.,TRBV6-6,TGTGCCAGCAGTTACGGCGGTTCAGGGGAGCTGTTTTTT,CASSYGGSGELFF
TRBJ1-4,.,.,TRBV7-3,TGTGCCAGCAGCTTAAGGGAACGGACAGAGGAAAAACTGTTTTTT,CASSLRERTEEKLFF
TRBJ2-4,few,.,TRBV19,TGTGCCAGTAGTGCCCAGACCAACATTCAGTACTTC,CASSAQTNIQYF
TRBJ2-3,few,.,TRBV5-1,TGCGCCAGCAGCTTGGAGGATTGGGCCCGGGGGCAGTATTTT,CASSLEDWARGQYF
TRBJ1-2,few,.,TRBV19,TGTGCCAGTAATGGCCCAGGGCTGGGCTACACCTTC,CASNGPGLGYTF
TRBJ2-5,once,TRBD1,TRBV6-2/TRBV6-3,TGTGCCAGCAGTTCTCGGTTTAACGGGGACAGGGAAGAGACCCAGTACTTC,CASSSRFNGDREETQYF
TRBJ1-1,.,.,TRBV12-3/TRBV12-4,TGTGCCAGCAGTTTTCCCGGGGGGAGAAAAGCTTTCTTT,CASSFPGGRKAFF
TRBJ2-6,.,TRBD2,TRBV7-9,TGTGCCAGCAGCTTAGCGGGACTAGCGGGGGGGCCTTGGGGCTCTGGGGCCAACGTCCTGACTTTC,CASSLAGLAGGPWGSGANVLTF
TRBJ2-5,few,.,TRBV4-1,TGCGCCAGCAGCCAGAGGACCTCGGGAGAGACCCAGTACTTC,CASSQRTSGETQYF
TRBJ2-3,.,TRBD2,TRBV7-9,TGTGCCAGCAGCTTAGTTCCGGGGGGGCCGGCTGGCACAGATACGCAGTATTTT,CASSLVPGGPAGTDTQYF
TRBJ2-7,.,.,TRBV7-9,TGTGCCAGCAGCTTAGTATTAAGGGGTCACGAGCAGTACTTC,CASSLVLRGHEQYF
TRBJ1-1,many,.,TRBV7-2,TGTGCCAGCAGCCTAGTAGTGAACACTGAAGCTTTCTTT,CASSLVVNTEAFF
TRBJ2-3,.,TRBD1,TRBV9,TGTGCCAGCAGCGACCGGGACAGGGGGGAAGATACGCAGTATTTT,CASSDRDRGEDTQYF
TRBJ2-1,.,TRBD2,TRBV4-1,TGCGCCAGCAGCCCGACCCCCACTAGCGGGGGCTTCAAGAATGAGCAGTTCTTC,CASSPTPTSGGFKNEQFF
TRBJ2-1,few,TRBD2,TRBV6-2/TRBV6-3,TGTGCCAGCAAAACCGGGACTAGCAATGAGCAGTTCTTC,CASKTGTSNEQFF
TRBJ2-6,.,.,TRBV24-1,TGTGCCACCAGTGGAGTCGGCTCTGGGGCCAACGTCCTGACTTTC,CATSGVGSGANVLTF
TRBJ1-1,few,.,TRBV2,TGTGCCAGCAGTGAAGCGAGGGGCAGTAAAGCTTTCTTT,CASSEARGSKAFF
TRBJ2-3,few,TRBD2,TRBV7-2,TGTGCCAGCAGCTCTACGGGGGGGATACACACAGATACGCAGTATTTT,CASSSTGGIHTDTQYF
TRBJ1-2,.,.,TRBV6-5,TGTGCCAGCAGTCGGGACTGGGCCAAAGCTAACTATGGCTACACCTTC,CASSRDWAKANYGYTF
TRBJ1-1,.,.,TRBV9,TGTGCCAGCAGCGTAGGACAGCTGAACACTGAAGCTTTCTTT,CASSVGQLNTEAFF
TRBJ2-3,few,TRBD1,TRBV12-3/TRBV12-4,TGTGCCAGCAGTTTCATGGACAGGGGAGGATCAGATACGCAGTATTTT,CASSFMDRGGSDTQYF
TRBJ2-3,few,.,TRBV29-1,TGCAGCGGGGGGCCAGGGAGGGGAGATACGCAGTATTTT,CSGGPGRGDTQYF
TRBJ2-1,few,.,TRBV6-5,TGTGCCAGCAGTTCAACAGGTATCGGGCAGTTCTTC,CASSSTGIGQFF
TRBJ2-3,few,TRBD1,TRBV29-1,TGCAGCGTTGGCCGGGACAGGGCAGCAGATACGCAGTATTTT,CSVGRDRAADTQYF
TRBJ2-3,few,.,TRBV7-6,TGTGCCAGCAGCTTAGGTCCGCAGGGGAAGACAGATACGCAGTATTTT,CASSLGPQGKTDTQYF
TRBJ1-2,few,.,TRBV7-9,TGTGCCAGCAGCCCGGTGCGACAGAACTATGGCTACACCTTC,CASSPVRQNYGYTF
TRBJ1-4,few,.,TRBV12-3/TRBV12-4,TGTGCCAGCAAAAAAAGGGCGGGCCCAACTAATGAAAAACTGTTTTTT,CASKKRAGPTNEKLFF
TRBJ2-3,.,.,TRBV12-3/TRBV12-4,TGTGCCAGCACCCCTGGCAGGAGGACAGATACGCAGTATTTT,CASTPGRRTDTQYF
TRBJ2-2,few,.,TRBV7-9,TGTGCCAGCAGCTCCCGCAGTAACACCGGGGAGCTGTTTTTT,CASSSRSNTGELFF
TRBJ1-3,.,.,TRBV15,TGTGCCACCAGCAGAGAGCCACCGTGGGCTGGAAACACCATATATTTT,CATSREPPWAGNTIYF
TRBJ1-1,few,.,TRBV27,TGTGCCAGCAGTTTCGTGTTGCCGAACCCCCGTGGTGGCACTGAAGCTTTCTTT,CASSFVLPNPRGGTEAFF
TRBJ1-1,few,TRBD1,TRBV4-3,TGCGCCAGCAGCCAAGGAGGGACAGGGGTTGCTTTCTTT,CASSQGGTGVAFF
TRBJ2-2,.,TRBD1,TRBV5-1,TGCGCCAGCAGCTTGACCGGACAGGGTGAGACCACCGGGGAGCTGTTTTTT,CASSLTGQGETTGELFF